This is a list of T cell receptor beta chains from one sample in a study of blood T cell repertoires in COVID-19. Sequencing was performed with immunoSEQ multiplex PCR; in TCRdb, only in-frame clones are kept and a portion is missing. The sample lists approximately 260,000 clones; around 85% were seen once. Sequenced sample: PBMCs or T cells enriched from blood (not recorded which). These receptors all come from a woman aged 40 to 49 with acute COVID-19. The CDR3 runs from the conserved cysteine through the conserved F or W. The order of the fields is J gene, D gene, clone size, V gene, CDR3 DNA, CDR3 protein. A D gene is named only where the DNA matches it firmly. Part of the rows lack a size; the others show once, few, many or a class for expanded clones.

>TRBJ2-7|NA|NA|TRBV7-9
TGTGCCAGCAGCTTAGTGAGGACTTCTGGGGAGCAGTACTTC
CASSLVRTSGEQYF
>TRBJ2-4|NA|NA|TRBV6-2/TRBV6-3
TGTGCCAGCAGTTACTCGGCGGGACTTGCCAAAAACATTCAGTACTTC
CASSYSAGLAKNIQYF
>TRBJ2-1|TRBD2|NA|TRBV9
TGTGCCAGCAGCGCCGGGACTAGCGGACGAGGCAATGAGCAGTTCTTC
CASSAGTSGRGNEQFF
>TRBJ2-4|TRBD1|NA|TRBV11-3
TGTGCCAGCAGCCGAGGGGGCTACATTCAGTACTTC
CASSRGGYIQYF
>TRBJ2-7|TRBD1|NA|TRBV18
TGTGCCAGCTCTCGACAGGGGTCCTCCTACGAGCAGTACTTC
CASSRQGSSYEQYF
>TRBJ2-1|NA|NA|TRBV11-2
TGTGCCAGCAGCATAACCTCGGGAGCTTGGAATGAGCAGTTCTTC
CASSITSGAWNEQFF
>TRBJ2-1|NA|once|TRBV9
TGTGCCAGCAGTAAGGGGGGACAGAGTCATAATGAGCAGTTCTTC
CASSKGGQSHNEQFF
>TRBJ2-1|TRBD2|once|TRBV27
TGTGCCAGCAGTGCCCCTAGCGGGGATGAGCAGTTCTTC
CASSAPSGDEQFF
>TRBJ1-4|TRBD1|NA|TRBV5-1
TGCGCCAGCAGCCGGGGACAGATGATTAATGAAAAACTGTTTTTT
CASSRGQMINEKLFF
>TRBJ2-3|NA|NA|TRBV6-5
TGTGCCAGCAGTAGCCCTCTTTGGGAGGACGATACGCAGTATTTT
CASSSPLWEDDTQYF
>TRBJ2-1|NA|once|TRBV4-1
TGCGCCAGCAGCAACGTAGCGGACAATGAGCAGTTCTTC
CASSNVADNEQFF
>TRBJ1-1|NA|NA|TRBV5-1
TGCGCCAGCACCCCGGGGGGGGTTAACACTGAAGCTTTCTTT
CASTPGGVNTEAFF
>TRBJ2-3|NA|NA|TRBV29-1
TGCAGCGTTGAGAGCGAAAGCACAGATACGCAGTATTTT
CSVESESTDTQYF
>TRBJ2-2|NA|once|TRBV19
TGTGCCAGTAAGTCTAGCGACCAGAACACCGGGGAGCTGTTTTTT
CASKSSDQNTGELFF
>TRBJ1-2|NA|NA|TRBV18
TGTGCCAGCTCACCGTACAGCACTGCCTATGGCTACACCTTC
CASSPYSTAYGYTF
>TRBJ2-1|NA|NA|TRBV10-1
TGCGCCAGCAGTGAAATAGCGTACGGTGATGAGCAGTTCTTC
CASSEIAYGDEQFF
>TRBJ2-4|NA|NA|TRBV6-1
TGTGCCAGCAGTGAAGAGACTCGCATCATTGGTAAAAACATTCAGTACTTC
CASSEETRIIGKNIQYF
>TRBJ2-2|TRBD2|once|TRBV19
TGTGCCAGTAAAACCCTCGGGACTAGCGGGAGTGCCCACACCGGGGAGCTGTTTTTT
CASKTLGTSGSAHTGELFF
>TRBJ2-2|NA|NA|TRBV5-1
TGCGCCAGCAGCTCCCTACAGGGATCCACCGGGGAGCTGTTTTTT
CASSSLQGSTGELFF
>TRBJ2-7|TRBD1|once|TRBV2
TGTGCCAGCAGTGCAGGGACAGGGTCATTATACGAGCAGTACTTC
CASSAGTGSLYEQYF
>TRBJ2-1|TRBD2|NA|TRBV2
TGTGCCAGCAGTGGGAGACCAGCGGGAGGGCCCTACAATGAGCAGTTCTTC
CASSGRPAGGPYNEQFF
>TRBJ1-1|NA|NA|TRBV5-1
TGCGCCAGCAGCTTCCAGGGCATGAACACTGAAGCTTTCTTT
CASSFQGMNTEAFF
>TRBJ2-2|TRBD2|NA|TRBV29-1
TGCAGCGTTGTGGGGACTAGCGGGAGTAGCGGGGAGCTGTTTTTT
CSVVGTSGSSGELFF
>TRBJ2-5|TRBD2|NA|TRBV7-3
TGTGCCAGCAGCCTCATAGCGGGAGGCCAAGAGACCCAGTACTTC
CASSLIAGGQETQYF
>TRBJ1-1|TRBD1|once|TRBV18
TGTGCCAGCTCACTCACCGGGACAGGGGTGAACACTGAAGCTTTCTTT
CASSLTGTGVNTEAFF
>TRBJ2-3|NA|NA|TRBV27
TGTGCCAGCAGTTTACAACAGGGTCTCTCAGATACGCAGTATTTT
CASSLQQGLSDTQYF
>TRBJ1-1|NA|NA|TRBV5-1
TGCGCCAGCTCCCTCGAGCGGGGCAGCACTGAAGCTTTCTTT
CASSLERGSTEAFF
>TRBJ1-2|NA|NA|TRBV5-4
TGTGCCAGCAGCTTGTCCAGCATCGACGGGGGCTACACCTTC
CASSLSSIDGGYTF
>TRBJ1-1|NA|NA|TRBV11-2
TGTGCCAGCAGCCTCGTGGGGGGGAACACTGAAGCTTTCTTT
CASSLVGGNTEAFF
>TRBJ2-1|TRBD2|NA|TRBV6-2/TRBV6-3
TGTGCCAGCAGTTACCTAGCGGGAGGGTCCTACAATGAGCAGTTCTTC
CASSYLAGGSYNEQFF
>TRBJ2-7|TRBD2|NA|TRBV7-8
TGTGCCAGCAGCTCTTCTAGCGGGATTGGTTACGAGCAGTACTTC
CASSSSSGIGYEQYF
>TRBJ1-2|NA|NA|TRBV10-1
TGCGCCAGCAGTGAGTCTTCCGACTATGGCTACACCTTC
CASSESSDYGYTF
>TRBJ2-1|TRBD2|NA|TRBV2
TGTGCCAGAGGGACTAGTGGTCCAGGGGAGCAGTTCTTC
CARGTSGPGEQFF
>TRBJ2-7|TRBD2|NA|TRBV27
TGTGCCAGCAGATTAAAGGCGGGAGGAGGTTACGAGCAGTACTTC
CASRLKAGGGYEQYF
>TRBJ2-2|NA|NA|TRBV19
TGTGCCAGTAGTTGGAAAGGGGAAACCGGGGAGCTGTTTTTT
CASSWKGETGELFF
>TRBJ2-2|NA|NA|TRBV11-3
TGTGCCAGCAGCTTGGTCAGGGGCACCGGGGAGCTGTTTTTT
CASSLVRGTGELFF
>TRBJ2-7|NA|NA|TRBV7-6
TGTGCCAGCAGCTTAGCGGCCGAGCAGTACTTC
CASSLAAEQYF
>TRBJ2-7|NA|NA|TRBV13
TGTGCCAGCAGCTTAGTCCGGGGAGAGCAGTACTTC
CASSLVRGEQYF
>TRBJ2-1|TRBD1|few|TRBV5-5
TGTGCCAGCAGCTTGGTTTTGCGGACAGGGGGCAATGAGCAGTTCTTC
CASSLVLRTGGNEQFF
>TRBJ1-1|NA|few|TRBV23-1
TGCGCCAGCAGTCAATCTGGGGGCTACACTGAAGCTTTCTTT
CASSQSGGYTEAFF
>TRBJ2-7|TRBD2|once|TRBV14
TGTGCCAGCAGCCAAGCCGGACTAGCGGGGAACTACGAGCAGTACTTC
CASSQAGLAGNYEQYF
>TRBJ1-1|NA|NA|TRBV4-1
TGCGCCAGCAGCCAAGAGGGGAGGGGTGGGGCTTTCTTT
CASSQEGRGGAFF